Below are 31 T cell receptor beta chains sequenced from a single sample in a study of blood T cell repertoires in COVID-19. Repertoires were generated with immunoSEQ multiplex PCR, while TCRdb's copy carries only in-frame clones and drops some. The data hold just under 350,000 clones, with around 80% observed a single time. Source material: peripheral blood. Receptor source: a man under 40 with active or convalescent COVID-19.

This sequence joins TRBV28 and TRBJ2-7, with a possible D match to TRBD2 (6 bases). The germline V gene encodes CDR1 MDHEN and CDR2 SYDVKM. The CDR3 runs 13 residues. Trimming removed 8 bases from V and 1 base from J, with 12 bases in between. The CDR3 DNA is TGTGCCAGCGGAGGAGGGCCTTCCTACGAGCAGTACTTC. This sequence encodes CASGGGPSYEQYF.

The V and J genes are TRBV6-5 and TRBJ1-3, with a tentative D call TRBD1 (5 bases). With 4 bases removed from V and 0 bases from J, the gap between germline ends came to 7 bases. CDR1 and CDR2 from the germline V gene are MNHEY and SVGAGI. The CDR3 sequence is 14 residues long. CDR3 loop: CASSSGHSGNTIYF. The CDR3 DNA reads as TGTGCCAGCAGTTCAGGGCACTCTGGAAACACCATATATTTT.

This chain links TRBV5-8 with TRBJ1-5; 8 bases map to TRBD1. Germline V gene lookup returns CDR1 SGHTS and CDR2 YDEGEE. The CDR3 contains 15 residues. V lost 4 bases to trimming and J lost 2 bases; unmatched junction nucleotides: 5. The CDR3 DNA reads as TGTGCCAGCAGCCAGGGACAGGCGGGCAATCAGCCCCAGCATTTT. Protein sequence: CASSQGQAGNQPQHF.

CDR3 nucleotide sequence: TGTGCCAGCAGCCAGTACAGCGGGGACTACAATGAGCAGTTCTTC. It encodes CASSQYSGDYNEQFF. J is TRBJ2-1 and V is TRBV14, with TRBD2 matching over 7 bases. Germline-derived CDR1 and CDR2 are SGHDN and FVKESK. This CDR3 has 15 amino acids. The junction had 5 bases not matched to a gene; V was cut back by 3 bases and J by 3 bases.

This clone was recorded once. The chain recombines TRBV5-1 with TRBJ1-1; TRBD1 aligns across 9 bases. This CDR3 is built from 15 residues. Germline V lookup: CDR1 SGHRS, CDR2 YFSETQ. J gave up 4 bases and V 3 bases, and 7 bases lay outside the gene matches. CDR3 in amino acids: CASSYLPDRGTEAFF. In DNA, the CDR3 is TGCGCCAGCAGCTACTTACCGGACAGGGGCACTGAAGCTTTCTTT.

The J gene is TRBJ2-7, the V gene TRBV7-2; D ambiguous. The germline CDR1 and CDR2 sequences are SGHTA and FQGNSA. The CDR3 consists of 12 residues. Trimming removed 1 base at V and 4 bases at J, with 5 bases between. As DNA, the CDR3 is TGTGCCAGCAGCTTAGTAGTGTACGAGCAGTACTTC. Translated: CASSLVVYEQYF.

The rearrangement links TRBV2 to TRBJ2-7; D may be TRBD1 (5 bases). V dropped 4 bases and J dropped 5 bases, with 18 bases sitting between them. In germline, CDR1 is SNHLY, CDR2 FYNNEI. The CDR3 contains 15 residues. CDR3 sequence (DNA): TGTGCCAGCAGTGTAGCCAGGGTTGCCGCAAACGAGCAGTACTTC. This translates into CASSVARVAANEQYF.

This clone was picked up a small number of times. The rearrangement links TRBV9 to TRBJ2-1; D is undetermined. The CDR3 extends over 13 amino acids. CDR1 is SGDLS and CDR2 is YYNGEE in the germline V gene. With 0 bases removed from V and 5 bases from J, the gap between germline ends came to 6 bases. As DNA, the CDR3 is TGTGCCAGCAGCGTAGGCAGAAACAATGAGCAGTTCTTC. This codes for CASSVGRNNEQFF.

The chain couples TRBV10-2 to TRBJ1-4, with unresolved D. The V end was cut by 1 base, the J end by 8 bases, with 14 bases between. CDR1 WSHSY and CDR2 SAAADI come from the germline V gene. The CDR3 runs to 15 residues. The CDR3 sequence: CASSEFPLKREKLFF. The CDR3 DNA reads as TGCGCCAGCAGTGAGTTCCCACTAAAGCGGGAAAAACTGTTTTTT.

This clone appeared once. The chain has TRBV11-1 and TRBJ1-3; no firm D call. CDR1 is SGHAT, CDR2 FQDESV, per germline (reference sequence). The V gene lost 5 bases and the J gene lost 4 bases, with 6 bases spanning the gap. This CDR3 spans 12 amino acids. The CDR3 DNA sequence: TGTGCCAGCAGCCCTCTCGGAAACACCATATATTTT. It encodes CASSPLGNTIYF. The full variable domain, with the rest looked up from reference TRBV11-1 and TRBJ1-3, is EAEVAQSPRYKITEKSQAVAFWCDPISGHATLYWYRQILGQGPELLVQFQDESVVDDSQLPKDRFSAERLKGVDSTLKIQPAELGDSAMYLCASSPLGNTIYFGEGSWLTVV.

The V and J genes are TRBV5-1 and TRBJ2-7; the D gene is possibly TRBD2 (5 bases). The V end was cut by 3 bases, the J end by 2 bases, with 15 bases between. Germline values: CDR1 SGHRS, CDR2 YFSETQ. The length of the CDR3 is 15 residues. CDR3 coding DNA: TGCGCCAGCAGCTCCGGGGTCGGGGTCGCCTACGAGCAGTACTTC. Amino acid sequence: CASSSGVGVAYEQYF.

This clone appeared a few times. The chain has TRBV2 and TRBJ2-7, with 10 positions matching TRBD2. The length of the CDR3 is 17 residues. Germline loops: CDR1 SNHLY, CDR2 FYNNEI. Trimming took 7 bases from V and 3 from J; bases not matched to a gene: 15. The CDR3 spells CASKASAGGMGYYEQYF. The CDR3, as DNA: TGTGCCAGCAAGGCTTCAGCGGGGGGGATGGGTTACTACGAGCAGTACTTC.

V usage is TRBV5-1 and J usage is TRBJ2-1; D unresolved. This CDR3 has 15 residues. Germline CDR1 SGHRS, CDR2 YFSETQ. Trimming left V 1 base short and J 5 bases short, with 13 bases between. The CDR3 reads CASSLSPATNNEQFF. The CDR3, as DNA: TGCGCCAGCAGCTTGTCGCCAGCGACCAACAATGAGCAGTTCTTC.

The V gene is TRBV7-2, the J gene TRBJ1-3; possibly TRBD1 for D (5 bases). The CDR3 contains 18 residues. V was shortened by 5 bases and J by 4 bases, with 24 bases between the two germline ends. Germline lookup yields CDR1 SGHTA and CDR2 FQGNSA. Here the CDR3 reads CASSEPRGGRVSGNTIYF. DNA of the CDR3: TGTGCCAGCAGCGAACCTAGGGGCGGCAGGGTATCCGGAAACACCATATATTTT.

The chain combines TRBV7-8 with TRBJ2-7, with D tentatively TRBD2 (5 bases). The CDR3 runs to 15 residues. Germline V lookup: CDR1 SGHVS, CDR2 FQNEAQ. V gave up 5 bases and J gave up 3 bases, with 17 bases separating them. In nucleotides, the CDR3 is TGTGCCAGCAGCCCTGGACTGGCGGGTCTCTACGAGCAGTACTTC. Translating it yields CASSPGLAGLYEQYF.

In its sample, this clone was seen once. The J gene is TRBJ2-5, the V gene TRBV24-1, with 9 bases identical to TRBD1. Losses at the gene ends were 3 bases for V and 6 bases for J; bases not matched to a gene: 10. Per the germline V gene, CDR1 is KGHDR and CDR2 is SFDVKD. The CDR3 consists of 16 residues. The CDR3 spells CATSDASRDRVQTQYF. In nucleotides, the CDR3 is TGTGCCACCAGTGATGCGAGCCGGGACAGGGTACAGACCCAGTACTTC.

The sample holds one count of this clone. This chain joins TRBV9 and TRBJ2-3; D perhaps matches TRBD1 (6 bases). Per the germline V gene, CDR1 is SGDLS and CDR2 is YYNGEE. The CDR3 is made up of 16 amino acids. Trimming cost V 1 base and J 0 bases, with 12 bases left between them. The DNA for the CDR3 is TGTGCCAGCAGCGTACGGACAGAGCTTAGCACAGATACGCAGTATTTT. It specifies CASSVRTELSTDTQYF.

The chain employs TRBV7-2 and TRBJ1-6; TRBD1 aligns across 10 bases. The V and J ends lost 4 bases and 7 bases, in that order; junction bases with no gene match: 4. CDR1 is SGHTA, CDR2 FQGNSA, per germline. This CDR3 has 15 amino acids. The DNA for the CDR3 is TGTGCCAGCAGCTGGCTGGGACAGGGGAATTCACCCCTCCACTTT. Protein sequence: CASSWLGQGNSPLHF.

V gene TRBV5-1 combines with J gene TRBJ2-6; 9 positions agree with TRBD2. This CDR3 has 17 residues. J gave up 0 bases and V 3 bases, and 4 bases lay outside the gene matches. Germline CDR1 reads SGHRS; CDR2 reads YFSETQ. This chain's CDR3 is CASSWLAGPSGANVLTF. The CDR3 DNA follows: TGCGCCAGCAGCTGGCTAGCGGGGCCCTCTGGGGCCAACGTCCTGACTTTC.

This chain uses TRBV6-5 with TRBJ1-2; 7 nucleotides align to TRBD1. From germline, CDR1 is MNHEY and CDR2 SVGAGI. This CDR3 has 13 residues. V lost 8 bases and J lost 2; bases outside the gene matches: 5. The CDR3 nucleotides read TGTGCCAGCGCCGAGACAGGGAACTATGGCTACACCTTC. It yields the protein CASAETGNYGYTF.

This chain joins TRBV4-1 and TRBJ1-2; 8 bases are shared with TRBD1. V trimming: 0 bases; J trimming: 3 bases; junction bases outside the gene matches: 6. Germline V gene lookup returns CDR1 MGHRA and CDR2 YSYEKL. CDR3 length: 16 residues. The CDR3 bases are TGCGCCAGCAGCCAAGACCGACAGGGGAAAGACTATGGCTACACCTTC. As protein: CASSQDRQGKDYGYTF.

The rearrangement links TRBV28 to TRBJ2-5; TRBD2 is a possible D gene (6 bases). Germline lookup yields CDR1 MDHEN and CDR2 SYDVKM. The CDR3 covers 13 residues. V was pared by 10 bases and J by 1 base, with 13 bases between. For the CDR3, the DNA is TGTGCCACCGAACTCGGGAGCCAAGAGACCCAGTACTTC. Its protein product is CATELGSQETQYF.

The chain employs TRBV5-1 and TRBJ2-1; TRBD1 matches at 7 bases. Germline V gene lookup returns CDR1 SGHRS and CDR2 YFSETQ. With V trimmed by 4 bases and J by 4 bases, 11 bases remained unmatched. This CDR3 comprises 16 residues. For the CDR3, the DNA is TGCGCCAGCAGCGCCGAGCAAGGGACAGTTTACAATGAGCAGTTCTTC. Translated: CASSAEQGTVYNEQFF.

The chain's CDR3 is CASSLDRGLGYTF. The DNA for the CDR3 is TGTGCCAGCAGCTTAGATCGCGGTCTTGGCTACACCTTC. The genes are TRBV7-2 and TRBJ1-2; D gene uncertain. The CDR3 loop spans 13 amino acids. Looked up from germline, CDR1 is SGHTA and CDR2 is FQGNSA. V was trimmed by 1 base and J by 7 bases, leaving 10 bases between them.

The chain employs TRBV19 and TRBJ1-2; perhaps TRBD1 as D (6 bases). The length of the CDR3 is 15 residues. Germline values: CDR1 LNHDA, CDR2 SQIVND (reference sequence). V lost 1 base to trimming and J lost 0 bases, with 9 bases between them. The chain's CDR3 is CASSIVDRPNYGYTF. Written as DNA, the CDR3 is TGTGCCAGTAGTATAGTGGACAGACCTAACTATGGCTACACCTTC.

This chain uses TRBV24-1 with TRBJ1-3, with 7 positions matching TRBD1. J gave up 4 bases and V 2 bases, and 7 bases lay outside the gene matches. Germline V gives CDR1 KGHDR, CDR2 SFDVKD. The CDR3 covers 16 residues. CDR3 sequence: CATSDSTTGQGNTIYF. For the CDR3, the DNA is TGTGCCACCAGTGATTCGACGACAGGGCAAGGAAACACCATATATTTT.

This clone showed up just a few times. This chain connects TRBV7-2 to TRBJ2-7; D may be TRBD2 (5 bases). V lost 5 bases and J 3 bases, leaving 8 bases between the germline ends. CDR3 length: 12 amino acids. CDR1 is SGHTA, CDR2 FQGNSA, per germline. CDR3 coding DNA: TGTGCCAGCAGCCACGGACTCTACGAGCAGTACTTC. Translated: CASSHGLYEQYF.

This chain uses TRBV11-2 with TRBJ2-1; 7 bases are shared with TRBD1. Germline V lookup: CDR1 SGHAT, CDR2 FQNNGV. Unmatched junction bases numbered 3, after V lost 1 base and J lost 6 bases. This CDR3 is 14 amino acids long. CDR3: CASSLGGQINEQFF. In nucleotides, the CDR3 is TGTGCCAGCAGCTTAGGGGGACAGATCAATGAGCAGTTCTTC.

This chain uses TRBV4-1 with TRBJ2-3, with 10 bases aligning to TRBD1. J lost 3 bases, V lost 3 bases, and 3 bases had no gene match. The CDR3 spans 15 residues. Per the germline V gene, CDR1 is MGHRA and CDR2 is YSYEKL. CDR3 protein: CASSQPDRGTDTQYF. The CDR3 DNA follows: TGCGCCAGCAGCCAGCCGGACAGGGGGACAGATACGCAGTATTTT.

This clone has a single count. V usage is TRBV18 and J usage is TRBJ1-6; D ambiguous. Germline CDR1 KGHSH, CDR2 LQKENI. The CDR3 is 15 residues long. Between the trimmed V and J ends, which lost 3 bases and 4 bases, there was a span of 10 bases. CDR3 sequence reads: CASSPIERYNSPLHF. The DNA for the CDR3 is TGTGCCAGCTCACCGATCGAGCGTTATAATTCACCCCTCCACTTT. The full variable domain, with the rest looked up from reference TRBV18 and TRBJ1-6, is NAGVMQNPRHLVRRRGQEARLRCSPMKGHSHVYWYRQLPEEGLKFMVYLQKENIIDESGMPKERFSAEFPKEGPSILRIQQVVRGDSAAYFCASSPIERYNSPLHFGNGTRLTVT.

This clone occurred once. V usage is TRBV3-1 (or the pseudogene TRBV3-2) and J usage is TRBJ2-5; a possible D gene is TRBD1 (6 bases). The CDR3 covers 15 residues. Germline CDR1 reads LGHDT; CDR2 reads YNNKEL (reference sequence). V was pared by 6 bases and J by 6 bases, with 20 bases between. The CDR3 spells CASSPREFQGKTQYF. For the CDR3, the DNA is TGTGCCAGCAGTCCACGCGAGTTTCAGGGGAAGACCCAGTACTTC.